One and the same sample provided the 18 T cell receptor beta chains below, sequenced in a study of blood T cell repertoires in COVID-19. The table came from immunoSEQ multiplex PCR; TCRdb's copy has only in-frame clones and leaves some out. The sample yields just under 350,000 clones, roughly 90% seen once. The sample consisted of peripheral blood. These receptors all stem from a woman in her 70s with COVID-19, enrolled during active disease.

The V and J genes are TRBV6-6 and TRBJ2-1, with 9 bases matching TRBD1. The CDR3 runs 15 residues. The germline CDR1 and CDR2 sequences are MNHNY and SVGAGI (reference sequence). The V gene end was trimmed by 2 bases and the J gene end by 7 bases; junction bases not matched to a gene: 6. For the CDR3, the DNA is TGTGCCAGCAGTTACGGGGGACAGGGTAGGAATGAGCAGTTCTTC. This sequence encodes CASSYGGQGRNEQFF.

The chain recombines TRBV15 with TRBJ2-3; TRBD2 aligns across 8 bases. After removal of 8 bases from V and 3 bases from J, the junction contained 7 bases not matched to a gene. This CDR3 has 14 residues. Germline CDR1 reads LNHNV; CDR2 reads YYDKDF (reference sequence). In nucleotides, the CDR3 is TGTGCCACCCTTCATCCTAGCGGGACAGATACGCAGTATTTT. Its protein product is CATLHPSGTDTQYF.

This sequence joins TRBV5-1 and TRBJ1-1, with 8 bases fitting TRBD1. With 0 bases clipped from V and 12 bases from J, the junction kept 10 bases outside the gene matches. There are 14 residues in the CDR3. Germline loops: CDR1 SGHRS, CDR2 YFSETQ. CDR3 DNA: TGCGCCAGCAGCTTGGGGAGACAGGGGTCGGGATCTTTCTTT. This codes for CASSLGRQGSGSFF.

This clone appeared a few times. J is TRBJ1-2 and V is TRBV5-1; 11 bases line up with TRBD1. J was trimmed by 4 bases and V by 3 bases; bases with no gene match: 5. Per germline, CDR1 SGHRS and CDR2 YFSETQ. The CDR3 totals 15 residues. CDR3 in amino acids: CASSSGTGGPYGYTF. In DNA, the CDR3 is TGCGCCAGCAGCTCCGGGACAGGGGGTCCCTATGGCTACACCTTC. The variable domain in full, with the rest retrieved from reference TRBV5-1 and TRBJ1-2, is KAGVTQTPRYLIKTRGQQVTLSCSPISGHRSVSWYQQTPGQGLQFLFEYFSETQRNKGNFPGRFSGRQFSNSRSEMNVSTLELGDSALYLCASSSGTGGPYGYTFGSGTRLTVV.

The V gene is TRBV9, the J gene TRBJ1-1, with TRBD1 matching over 7 bases. Germline V gene lookup returns CDR1 SGDLS and CDR2 YYNGEE. The CDR3 sequence is 14 residues long. V shed 2 bases and J 4 bases; nucleotides not matched to a gene: 5. The CDR3 DNA is TGTGCCAGCAGCGTTGAGGACAGGAGCACTGAAGCTTTCTTT. Translated, it gives CASSVEDRSTEAFF.

The CDR3 DNA is TGTGCCAGCAGTTTTAGCGCGGACACAGATACGCAGTATTTT. This encodes CASSFSADTDTQYF. V gene TRBV28 combines with J gene TRBJ2-3; TRBD2 might be the D (5 bases). V dropped 3 bases and J dropped 2 bases, with 9 bases sitting between them. Germline V gene lookup returns CDR1 MDHEN and CDR2 SYDVKM. This CDR3 has 14 residues.

This rearrangement joins TRBV24-1 to TRBJ2-1, with 9 bases fitting TRBD1. The J segment lost 8 bases and the V segment lost 4 bases, leaving 5 bases of the junction unmatched. The CDR3 is made up of 14 amino acids. Germline V lookup: CDR1 KGHDR, CDR2 SFDVKD. The CDR3 nucleotides read TGTGCCACCAGTGACCGGGGACAGGGCTATGAGCAGTTCTTC. It yields the protein CATSDRGQGYEQFF.

The chain links TRBV7-8 to TRBJ1-2, with TRBD1 identical over 9 bases. The CDR3 extends over 15 amino acids. J gave up 4 bases and V 3 bases, and 6 bases lay outside the gene matches. Germline V lookup: CDR1 SGHVS, CDR2 FQNEAQ. In nucleotides, the CDR3 is TGTGCCAGCAGCTTCGGGACAGGGTTGGCCTATGGCTACACCTTC. Residues: CASSFGTGLAYGYTF.

The genes are TRBV6-5 and TRBJ1-1; D is unclear. Trimming removed 10 bases at V and 2 bases at J, with 14 bases between. The germline CDR1 and CDR2 sequences are MNHEY and SVGAGI. The CDR3 has 13 amino acids. CDR3 bases: TGTGCCACCCTCACACGTACCAACACTGAAGCTTTCTTT. It is translated as CATLTRTNTEAFF.

The rearrangement joins TRBV5-1 to TRBJ2-1, with 8 bases identical to TRBD1. The CDR3 spans 16 residues. Germline V CDR1 and CDR2: SGHRS, YFSETQ. The V segment lost 2 bases and the J segment 1 base; nucleotides outside the gene matches: 5. CDR3 DNA sequence: TGCGCCAGCAGCTTTTTTGGACAGGGATCCTACAATGAGCAGTTCTTC. Translation: CASSFFGQGSYNEQFF.

The chain carries TRBV18 and TRBJ2-7; TRBD1 matches at 8 bases. Losses at the gene ends were 6 bases for V and 1 base for J; bases not matched to a gene: 2. The CDR3 is 13 residues long. The germline V gene has CDR1 KGHSH and CDR2 LQKENI. Here the CDR3 reads CASSGQVSYEQYF. Here the CDR3 DNA reads TGTGCCAGCTCGGGACAGGTATCCTACGAGCAGTACTTC.

The rearrangement joins TRBV5-6 to TRBJ1-2; no definite D call. CDR1 is SGHDT and CDR2 is YYEEEE in the germline V gene. V lost 4 bases and J 1 base, leaving 14 bases between the germline ends. This CDR3 has 15 amino acids. The CDR3 region is CASSPAGQVNYGYTF. The CDR3 DNA reads as TGTGCCAGCAGCCCGGCTGGGCAGGTTAACTATGGCTACACCTTC.

The chain recombines TRBV19 with TRBJ2-7; D perhaps matches TRBD1 (5 bases). V shed 7 bases and J shed 0 bases, with 13 bases lying between them. The CDR3 covers 14 residues. Germline loops: CDR1 LNHDA, CDR2 SQIVND (reference sequence). CDR3: CASTPSGLSYEQYF. In nucleotides, the CDR3 is TGTGCCAGTACCCCCTCAGGGCTCTCCTACGAGCAGTACTTC.

The chain joins TRBV27 to TRBJ2-3; D perhaps matches TRBD2 (6 bases). The CDR3 runs 18 residues. With 0 bases removed from V and 2 bases from J, the gap between germline ends came to 18 bases. CDR1 is MNHEY, CDR2 SMNVEV, per germline (reference sequence). The CDR3 protein is CASSLSMNGGFHTDTQYF. Written as DNA, the CDR3 is TGTGCCAGCAGTTTATCGATGAACGGAGGGTTTCACACAGATACGCAGTATTTT.

The rearrangement links TRBV15 to TRBJ1-2; weak D call: TRBD1 (6 bases). Trimming cost V 4 bases and J 6 bases, with 15 bases left between them. The CDR3 is 14 residues long. Germline V gene data show CDR1 as LNHNV and CDR2 as YYDKDF (reference sequence). CDR3 in amino acids: CATSTPGVGNGYTF. In nucleotides, the CDR3 is TGTGCCACCAGCACCCCAGGGGTCGGGAATGGCTACACCTTC.

The chain carries TRBV28 and TRBJ1-1; D ambiguous. Germline lookup yields CDR1 MDHEN and CDR2 SYDVKM. This CDR3 is built from 13 residues. The germline V and J ends were trimmed by 5 bases and 3 bases, with 10 bases remaining between them. CDR3 protein: CASSLLRDTEAFF. The CDR3 DNA reads TGTGCCAGCAGTCTCCTACGGGACACTGAAGCTTTCTTT. Full variable domain (outside the CDR3, taken from reference TRBV28 and TRBJ1-1): DVKVTQSSRYLVKRTGEKVFLECVQDMDHENMFWYRQDPGLGLRLIYFSYDVKMKEKGDIPEGYSVSREKKERFSLILESASTNQTSMYLCASSLLRDTEAFFGQGTRLTVV.

The gene calls are TRBV28 and TRBJ1-2; 8 bases line up with TRBD1. Germline assignment: CDR1 MDHEN and CDR2 SYDVKM. CDR3 size: 15 residues. V lost 7 bases and J lost 4; bases outside the gene matches: 11. The CDR3 reads CASTRGTGNFYGYTF. CDR3 DNA: TGTGCCAGCACCCGAGGGACAGGCAACTTCTATGGCTACACCTTC.

The V call is TRBV19, the J call TRBJ2-3; 7 bases match TRBD1. The CDR3 runs 14 residues. The V gene's germline CDR1 is LNHDA and CDR2 SQIVND (reference sequence). V shed 2 bases and J 5 bases; nucleotides not matched to a gene: 4. CDR3 residues: CASSITPGGDTQYF. As DNA, the CDR3 is TGTGCCAGTAGTATAACTCCAGGGGGAGATACGCAGTATTTT.